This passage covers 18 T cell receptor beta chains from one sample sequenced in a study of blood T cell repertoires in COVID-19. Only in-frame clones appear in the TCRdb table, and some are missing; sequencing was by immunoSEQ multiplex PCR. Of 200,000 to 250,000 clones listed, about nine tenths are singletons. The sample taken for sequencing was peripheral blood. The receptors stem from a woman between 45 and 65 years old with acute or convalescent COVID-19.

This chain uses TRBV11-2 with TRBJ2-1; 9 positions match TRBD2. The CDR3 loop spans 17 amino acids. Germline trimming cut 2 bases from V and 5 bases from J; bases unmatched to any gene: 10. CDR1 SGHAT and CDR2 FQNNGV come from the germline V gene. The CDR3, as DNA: TGTGCCAGCAGCTTACAGACAGCGGGACTAGCTAACAATGAGCAGTTCTTC. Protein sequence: CASSLQTAGLANNEQFF.

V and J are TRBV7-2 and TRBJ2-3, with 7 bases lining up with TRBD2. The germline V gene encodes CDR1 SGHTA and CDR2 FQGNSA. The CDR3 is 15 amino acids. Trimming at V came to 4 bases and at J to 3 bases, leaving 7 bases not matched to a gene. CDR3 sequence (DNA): TGTGCCAGCAGCTCATGGGGCGGGAGTACAGATACGCAGTATTTT. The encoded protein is CASSSWGGSTDTQYF.

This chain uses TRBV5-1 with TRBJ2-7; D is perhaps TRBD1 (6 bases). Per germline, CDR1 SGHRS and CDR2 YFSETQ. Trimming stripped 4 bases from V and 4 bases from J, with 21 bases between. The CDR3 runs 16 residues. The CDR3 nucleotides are TGCGCCAGCAGCGCCACCTGGGACAATATGGGGTACGAGCAGTACTTC. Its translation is CASSATWDNMGYEQYF.

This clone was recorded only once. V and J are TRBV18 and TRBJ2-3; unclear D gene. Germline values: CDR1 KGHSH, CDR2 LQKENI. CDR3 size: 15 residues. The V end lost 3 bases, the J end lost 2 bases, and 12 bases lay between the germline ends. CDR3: CASSPPGRHTDTQYF. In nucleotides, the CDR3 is TGTGCCAGCTCACCGCCAGGCAGGCACACAGATACGCAGTATTTT.

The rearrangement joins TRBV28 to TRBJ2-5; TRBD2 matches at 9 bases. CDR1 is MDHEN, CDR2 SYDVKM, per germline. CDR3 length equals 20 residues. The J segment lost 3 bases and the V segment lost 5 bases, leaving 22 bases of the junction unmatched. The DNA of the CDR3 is TGTGCCAGCAGTACCCGTTATCTGACTAGCGGCCCTCGGAGGGAAGAGACCCAGTACTTC. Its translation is CASSTRYLTSGPRREETQYF.

CDR3 sequence: CASRTGTGYNEQFF. CDR3 nucleotide sequence: TGTGCCAGCAGGACCGGGACAGGCTACAATGAGCAGTTCTTC. J is TRBJ2-1 and V is TRBV6-6, with TRBD1 matching over 8 bases. Germline-derived CDR1 and CDR2 are MNHNY and SVGAGI (reference sequence). The trim removed 6 bases at V and 3 bases at J, leaving 4 bases unmatched. The CDR3 contains 14 residues.

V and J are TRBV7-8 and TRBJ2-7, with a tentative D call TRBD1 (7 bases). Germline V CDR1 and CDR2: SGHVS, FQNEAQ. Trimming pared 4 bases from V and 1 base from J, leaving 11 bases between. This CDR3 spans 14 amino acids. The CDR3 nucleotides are TGTGCCAGCAGCTCGGCGGGACAGTCCTACGAGCAGTACTTC. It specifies CASSSAGQSYEQYF.

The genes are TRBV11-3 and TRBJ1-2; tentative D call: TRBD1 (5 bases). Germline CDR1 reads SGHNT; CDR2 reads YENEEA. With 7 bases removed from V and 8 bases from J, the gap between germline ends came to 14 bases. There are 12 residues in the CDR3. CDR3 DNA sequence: TGTGCCAGCACCCAGGGCGGGGACGGCTACACCTTC. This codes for CASTQGGDGYTF.

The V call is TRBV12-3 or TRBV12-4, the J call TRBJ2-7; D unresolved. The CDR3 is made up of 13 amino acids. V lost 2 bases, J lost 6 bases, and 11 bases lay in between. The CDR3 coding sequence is TGTGCCAGCAGTTTATTACCCCTACTCGAGCAGTACTTC. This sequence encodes CASSLLPLLEQYF.

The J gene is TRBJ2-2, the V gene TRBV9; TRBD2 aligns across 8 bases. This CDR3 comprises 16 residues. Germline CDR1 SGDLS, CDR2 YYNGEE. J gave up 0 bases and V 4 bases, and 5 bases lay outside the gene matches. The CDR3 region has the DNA TGTGCCAGCAGCTCCCGACTAGCGTCGAACACCGGGGAGCTGTTTTTT. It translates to CASSSRLASNTGELFF.

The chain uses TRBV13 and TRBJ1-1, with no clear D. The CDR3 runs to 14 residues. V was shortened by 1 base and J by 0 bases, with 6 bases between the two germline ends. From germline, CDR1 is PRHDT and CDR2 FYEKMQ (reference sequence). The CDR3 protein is CASSLAGVNTEAFF. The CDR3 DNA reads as TGTGCCAGCAGCTTAGCCGGGGTGAACACTGAAGCTTTCTTT.

DNA for the CDR3: TGCGCCAGCAGCGCGGACAGGGCACATAATTCACCCCTCCACTTT. Encoded protein: CASSADRAHNSPLHF. This rearrangement joins TRBV10-2 to TRBJ1-6; 8 nucleotides line up with TRBD1. This CDR3 spans 15 amino acids. V lost 6 bases and J lost 5; bases outside the gene matches: 6. Germline V lookup: CDR1 WSHSY, CDR2 SAAADI.

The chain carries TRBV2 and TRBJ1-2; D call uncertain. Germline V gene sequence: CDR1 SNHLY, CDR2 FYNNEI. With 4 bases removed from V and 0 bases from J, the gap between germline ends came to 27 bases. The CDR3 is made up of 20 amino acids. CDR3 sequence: CASSAPHREGTVGANYGYTF. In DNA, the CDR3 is TGTGCCAGCAGTGCCCCTCATAGGGAGGGAACCGTCGGAGCTAACTATGGCTACACCTTC.

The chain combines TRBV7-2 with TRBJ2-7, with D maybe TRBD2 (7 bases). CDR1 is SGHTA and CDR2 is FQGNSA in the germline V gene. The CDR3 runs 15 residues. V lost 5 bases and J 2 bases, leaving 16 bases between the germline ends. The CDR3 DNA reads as TGTGCCAGCAGCCCGGGGGCGGGGGCAACCTACGAGCAGTACTTC. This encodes CASSPGAGATYEQYF.

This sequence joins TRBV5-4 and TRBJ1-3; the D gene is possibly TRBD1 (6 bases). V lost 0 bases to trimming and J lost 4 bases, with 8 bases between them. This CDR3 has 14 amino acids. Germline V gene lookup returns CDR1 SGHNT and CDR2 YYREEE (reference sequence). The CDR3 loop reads CASSLGTAGNTIYF. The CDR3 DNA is TGTGCCAGCAGCTTGGGGACAGCCGGAAACACCATATATTTT.

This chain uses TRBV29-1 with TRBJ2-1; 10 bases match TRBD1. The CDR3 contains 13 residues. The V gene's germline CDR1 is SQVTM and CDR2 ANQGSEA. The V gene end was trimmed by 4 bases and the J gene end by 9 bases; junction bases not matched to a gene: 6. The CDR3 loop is CSVGTGGGGEQFF. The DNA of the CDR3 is TGCAGCGTTGGGACAGGGGGGGGTGGTGAGCAGTTCTTC.

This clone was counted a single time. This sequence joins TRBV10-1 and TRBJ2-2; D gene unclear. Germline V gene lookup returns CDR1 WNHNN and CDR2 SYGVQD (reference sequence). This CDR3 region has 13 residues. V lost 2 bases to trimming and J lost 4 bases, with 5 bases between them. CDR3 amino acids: CASSEEPTGELFF. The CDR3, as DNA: TGCGCCAGCAGTGAGGAGCCCACCGGGGAGCTGTTTTTT.

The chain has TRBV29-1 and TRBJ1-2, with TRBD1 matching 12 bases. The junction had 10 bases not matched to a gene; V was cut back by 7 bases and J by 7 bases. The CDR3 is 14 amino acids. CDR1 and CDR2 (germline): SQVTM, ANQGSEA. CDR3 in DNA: TGCAGCGCCTTTGGAGGGACAGGGGGCTCTGGCTACACCTTC. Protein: CSAFGGTGGSGYTF.